Listed below are T cell receptor beta chains from one sample, sequenced in a study of regulatory T cells in long-lasting Graves disease. TCRdb itself ran the multiplex PCR reads through MiXCR, one entry per CDR3 protein. The sample comprises fewer than 550,000 distinct CDR3 sequences, around 16% of which are singletons, and 25% rests with the top ten. The same data also contributed to another study, on T cells in Graves' hyperthyroidism and ophthalmopathy.

The material sequenced was peripheral blood mononuclear cells (PBMCs), taken at new diagnosis, from a patient treated with antithyroid drugs. The source is a middle-aged woman with Graves disease. Each CDR3 is given with its conserved first and last residue. The order of the fields is V gene, J gene, clone size, CDR3 length, D gene, CDR3 DNA, CDR3 protein. The D gene is left open where the match is weak. Size values are once, few and many counts, or a class for expanded clones, and some rows have none.

>TRBV12-3/TRBV12-4|TRBJ2-5|many|14|NA
TGTGCCAGCAGTTTATGGACAGCCCAAGAGACCCAGTACTTC
CASSLWTAQETQYF
>TRBV20-1|TRBJ2-3|many|16|NA
TGCAGTGCTCTCAGACCCGGACAGGCGGGATCAGATACGCAGTATTTT
CSALRPGQAGSDTQYF
>TRBV5-4|TRBJ1-4|NA|15|NA
TGTGCCAGCAGTCCGGACGGTTCAACTAATGAAAAACTGTTTTTT
CASSPDGSTNEKLFF
>TRBV13|TRBJ1-2|many|11|NA
TGTGCCAGCGACAGTCCCTATGGCTACACCTTC
CASDSPYGYTF
>TRBV5-1|TRBJ2-7|many|15|NA
TGCGCCAGCAGCCCAGGCAGGGGAAGTGGCGAGCAGTACCACTTC
CASSPGRGSGEQYHF
>TRBV5-1|TRBJ1-1|many|14|NA
TGCGCCAGCAGCTCCCGGGCGGGTTTCACTGAAGCTTTCTTT
CASSSRAGFTEAFF
>TRBV20-1|TRBJ2-1|many|16|TRBD2
TGCAGTGCTCGTATGGGCGGGGGGGCGGCCTACAATGAGCAGTTCTTC
CSARMGGGAAYNEQFF
>TRBV19|TRBJ1-2|NA|14|NA
TGTGCCAGTACCTCGCCCCGGGATTACTATGGCTACACCTTC
CASTSPRDYYGYTF
>TRBV6-1|TRBJ1-5|many|15|NA
TGTGCCAGCAGTGAACGTGAATATAGCAATCAGCCCCAGCATTTT
CASSEREYSNQPQHF
>TRBV20-1|TRBJ2-7|NA|12|NA
TGCAGTGCCCCGGATCTGCGGGGAGAGCAGTACTTC
CSAPDLRGEQYF
>TRBV11-2|TRBJ2-2|many|12|NA
TGTGCCAGCTTAGATGAGGCCGGGGAGCTGTTTTTT
CASLDEAGELFF
>TRBV7-9|TRBJ1-1|few|15|TRBD1
TGTGCCAGCAGCTTAGGCGACAGGGAGAACACTGAAGCTTTCTTT
CASSLGDRENTEAFF
>TRBV11-1|TRBJ2-5|many|14|NA
TGTGCCAGCAGCTTCGGGGGGCCCCAAGAGACCCAGTACTTC
CASSFGGPQETQYF
>TRBV9|TRBJ2-1|NA|12|NA
TGTGCCAGCAGCGTACCTAGCGATGAGCAGTTCTTC
CASSVPSDEQFF
>TRBV6-5|TRBJ2-1|many|15|TRBD2
TGTGCCAGCAGTTACCCTAGCGGGGGGGCGGGTGAGCAGTTCTTC
CASSYPSGGAGEQFF
>TRBV29-1|TRBJ2-5|NA|14|TRBD2
TGCAGCGTAGATATCTGGGGGGGGAAAGAGACCCAGTACTTC
CSVDIWGGKETQYF
>TRBV7-9|TRBJ1-3|NA|12|NA
TGTGCCAGCAGCGTCGACAGCGGAACCATATATTTT
CASSVDSGTIYF
>TRBV3-1|TRBJ1-3|NA|16|NA
TGTGCCAGCAGCGAGGATCGGTGGCAGTACAGAAACACCATATATTTT
CASSEDRWQYRNTIYF
>TRBV9|TRBJ1-1|few|17|NA
TGTGCCAGCAGCGTAGTGGATGGTCAGTTCATGAACACTGAAGCTTTCTTT
CASSVVDGQFMNTEAFF
>TRBV4-2|TRBJ1-5|few|15|NA
TGTGCCAGCAGCCAAGCTCAGGAAAGCAATCAGCCCCAGCATTTT
CASSQAQESNQPQHF
>TRBV12-3/TRBV12-4|TRBJ1-2|many|14|NA
TGTGCCAGCAGTGCGACAGGTGTTAACTATGGCTACACCTTC
CASSATGVNYGYTF
>TRBV30|TRBJ1-1|few|13|NA
TGTGCCTGGAGTCCCGGCCCGAACACTGAAGCTTTCTTT
CAWSPGPNTEAFF